The 9 T cell receptor beta chains given below trace back to one sample, sequenced in a study of shared clonotypes between healthy human individuals. Method: immunoSEQ multiplex PCR; TCRdb's copy keeps in-frame clones and lacks some. The sample holds over a million clones, roughly 74% seen once. The sequencing input was memory CD4+ T cells from PBMCs. Documented subset: CD45RA-negative fraction. Every receptor here comes from a man between 18 and 35 years old in good health. Some clones in this sample may be carry-over from other donors' samples.

The J gene is TRBJ2-7, the V gene TRBV15; TRBD2 matches 8 bases. The V gene end was trimmed by 2 bases and the J gene end by 10 bases; junction bases not matched to a gene: 7. Germline V CDR1 and CDR2: LNHNV, YYDKDF (reference sequence). This CDR3 spans 13 amino acids. The CDR3 sequence: CATSRSQLADQYF. The CDR3 DNA reads TGTGCCACCAGCAGATCCCAACTAGCGGACCAGTACTTC.

The genes are TRBV4-2 and TRBJ2-3, with 10 bases aligning to TRBD2. From germline, CDR1 is LGHNA and CDR2 YNFKEQ. The V segment lost 2 bases and the J segment 5 bases; nucleotides outside the gene matches: 13. This CDR3 contains 18 residues. DNA of the CDR3: TGTGCCAGCAGCCAAAGGCTAGCGGGAGTTTCGGAGGGAGATACGCAGTATTTT. Its protein product is CASSQRLAGVSEGDTQYF.

V is TRBV10-3 and J is TRBJ1-2; TRBD1 is a possible D gene (5 bases). This CDR3 is built from 15 residues. V was cut by 0 bases and J by 8 bases, with 16 bases left in between. From germline, CDR1 is ENHRY and CDR2 SYGVKD. CDR3 bases: TGTGCCATCAGTGAGTCGATAAGCAGGGTCGGGGGCTACACCTTC. Translating it yields CAISESISRVGGYTF.

This chain connects TRBV28 to TRBJ2-7; 7 nucleotides line up with TRBD1. This CDR3 has 15 residues. The V gene end was trimmed by 6 bases and the J gene end by 2 bases; junction bases not matched to a gene: 10. Germline CDR1 and CDR2: MDHEN and SYDVKM. In DNA form, the CDR3 reads TGTGCCAGCAGCGTCGACAGGGTCCATCCCTACGAGCAGTACTTC. Its translation: CASSVDRVHPYEQYF.

The V call is TRBV2, the J call TRBJ2-5; 11 nucleotides match TRBD2. Germline V CDR1 and CDR2: SNHLY, FYNNEI. The CDR3 consists of 14 residues. The junction had 8 bases not matched to a gene; V was cut back by 9 bases and J by 5 bases. The CDR3 loop is CASGTSGRGETQYF. The CDR3 DNA reads as TGTGCCAGTGGAACTAGCGGGAGAGGGGAGACCCAGTACTTC. The entire variable domain, with the rest obtained from reference TRBV2 and TRBJ2-5, is as follows: EPEVTQTPSHQVTQMGQEVILRCVPISNHLYFYWYRQILGQKVEFLVSFYNNEISEKSEIFDDQFSVERPDGSNFTLKIRSTKLEDSAMYFCASGTSGRGETQYFGPGTRLLVL.

This chain uses TRBV2 with TRBJ2-5; 10 nucleotides align to TRBD1. The length of the CDR3 is 12 residues. From germline, CDR1 is SNHLY and CDR2 FYNNEI. Unmatched junction bases numbered 3, after V lost 9 bases and J lost 5 bases. The CDR3 DNA reads as TGTGCCAGGGGGGACAGGGGTGAGACCCAGTACTTC. Amino acid sequence: CARGDRGETQYF.

The CDR3 sequence: CAWRIQGAGEQYF. In DNA, the CDR3 is TGTGCCTGGAGGATACAGGGGGCAGGGGAGCAGTACTTC. The chain is built from TRBV30 and TRBJ2-7, with 9 nucleotides matching TRBD1. J lost 7 bases, V lost 3 bases, and 7 bases had no gene match. The CDR3 contains 13 residues. The germline V gene has CDR1 GTSNPN and CDR2 SVGIG (reference sequence). The full variable domain, in which reference TRBV30 and TRBJ2-7 provide the parts outside the CDR3, is SQTIHQWPATLVQPVGSPLSLECTVEGTSNPNLYWYRQAAGRGLQLLFYSVGIGQISSEVPQNLSASRPQDRQFILSSKKLLLSDSGFYLCAWRIQGAGEQYFGPGTRLTVT.

This clone was seen ten or more times. This CDR3 is CASSLGDSGLKGYTF. CDR3 DNA sequence: TGTGCCAGCAGCTTAGGGGACAGCGGACTAAAGGGCTACACCTTC. J is TRBJ1-2 and V is TRBV7-6; 7 positions agree with TRBD1. This CDR3 contains 15 residues. The germline CDR1 and CDR2 sequences are SGHVS and FNYEAQ. J lost 8 bases, V lost 1 base, and 10 bases had no gene match.

This clone was seen a handful of times. The V gene is TRBV20-1, the J gene TRBJ2-3; D call uncertain. With 6 bases removed from V and 4 bases from J, the gap between germline ends came to 8 bases. CDR1 DFQATT and CDR2 SNEGSKA come from the germline V gene (reference sequence). There are 11 residues in the CDR3. The CDR3 spells CSALKSDTQYF. The CDR3 DNA sequence: TGCAGTGCGCTTAAATCAGATACGCAGTATTTT.